Listed below are T cell receptor beta chains from one sample, sequenced in a study of CD8 T cells in ankylosing spondylitis. TCRdb re-derived calls from the 5' RACE reads in MiXCR, one entry per CDR3 protein. This sample has roughly 40,000 distinct CDR3 sequences; more than 15% occur once, and the top ten carry about 49%. The sample consisted of blood. These receptors originate from a male donor with ankylosing spondylitis or in good health (not recorded which). CDR3s include the opening cysteine and the closing phenylalanine or tryptophan. Each record gives: clone size, CDR3 length, J gene, D gene, V gene, CDR3 DNA, CDR3 protein. A D gene is named only where the DNA matches it firmly. Size values are once, few and many counts, or a class for expanded clones, and some rows have none.

NA 17 TRBJ2-1 TRBD2 TRBV5-1 TGCGCCAGCAGCTCCCTATTGACTAGCGGCCCCTACAATGAGCAGTTCTTC CASSSLLTSGPYNEQFF
few 14 TRBJ2-3 NA TRBV6-4 TGTGCCAGCAGTGTGGGAGGGGGGGCAGATACGCAGTATTTT CASSVGGGADTQYF
NA 12 TRBJ2-5 NA TRBV29-1 TGCAGCGTCTCCAGGGGCAGGCAGACCCAGTACTTC CSVSRGRQTQYF
few 16 TRBJ2-1 TRBD1 TRBV2 TGTGCCAGCAGTGCTAACCGGGACAGGAGATACAATGAGCAGTTCTTC CASSANRDRRYNEQFF
once 11 TRBJ2-3 NA TRBV28 TGTGCCAGCAGTTCTCTGGATACGCAGTATTTT CASSSLDTQYF
few 15 TRBJ2-1 NA TRBV14 TGTGCCAGCAGCCCGAGGTTGGAGCTCGGGCATGGGCAGTTCTTC CASSPRLELGHGQFF
few 15 TRBJ2-1 NA TRBV5-1 TGCGCCAGCAGCCTAGGGGACCTCGGCTACAATGAGCAGTTCTTC CASSLGDLGYNEQFF
NA 16 TRBJ2-1 TRBD2 TRBV5-1 TGCGCCAGCAGCCTTCCCGGGACTAGCGCCTACAATGAGCAGTTCTTC CASSLPGTSAYNEQFF
NA 14 TRBJ1-1 NA TRBV3-1 TGTGCCAGCAGCCAAGCAACGGGGGAAACTGAAGCTTTCTTT CASSQATGETEAFF
NA 16 TRBJ2-3 TRBD2 TRBV7-2 TGTGCCAGCAGCTTGAAAACGGGGGGGGGAACAGATACGCAGTATTTT CASSLKTGGGTDTQYF
few 14 TRBJ1-1 NA TRBV4-2 TGTGCCAGCAGCCAAGACTCGACCGGGACTGAAGCTTTCTTT CASSQDSTGTEAFF
NA 17 TRBJ2-3 TRBD2 TRBV7-2 TGTGCCAGCAGCTTAACCCCAAGCGGGACTAGCACAGATACGCAGTATTTT CASSLTPSGTSTDTQYF
few 14 TRBJ2-2 TRBD1 TRBV6-2/TRBV6-3 TGTGCCAGCAGTTACTCGACAGGGTCCGGGGAGCTGTTTTTT CASSYSTGSGELFF
NA 17 TRBJ2-3 TRBD2 TRBV4-3 TGCGCCAGCAGCCCTGTAGGGTTAGCGGGGGGTAAAGATACGCAGTATTTT CASSPVGLAGGKDTQYF
NA 15 TRBJ2-1 TRBD1 TRBV7-7 TGTGCTAGCAGCCCCGGACAGGGGTGGGTCAATGAGCAGTTCTTC CASSPGQGWVNEQFF
NA 14 TRBJ1-4 NA TRBV5-1 TGCGCCAGCAGCTGGGGGGCAACTAATGAAAAACTGTTTTTT CASSWGATNEKLFF
NA 14 TRBJ2-2 NA TRBV4-2 TGTGCCAGCAGCCAAGAGTGGGGCATCGGGGAGCTGTTTTTT CASSQEWGIGELFF
NA 15 TRBJ2-3 NA TRBV7-3 TGTGCCAGCAGCTTATACCCAGGGAGCACAGATACGCAGTATTTT CASSLYPGSTDTQYF
NA 15 TRBJ1-1 NA TRBV20-1 TGCAGTGCTCCGCCGTCGATGGAGAATAGAGTCGAAGCTTTCTTT CSAPPSMENRVEAFF
few 16 TRBJ2-1 TRBD2 TRBV5-1 TGCGCCAGCAGCTTGGAGATTAGCGGGAGTTTAAATGAGCAGTTCTTC CASSLEISGSLNEQFF
once 15 TRBJ2-2 NA TRBV6-5 TGTGCCAGCGGGGGCGGGAGCTTGGGCACCGGGGAGCTGTTTTTT CASGGGSLGTGELFF
few 16 TRBJ2-1 NA TRBV7-9 TGTGCCAGCAGCTCAACGAGTGCGGGGACCTACAATGAGCAGTTCTTC CASSSTSAGTYNEQFF
few 13 TRBJ2-5 NA TRBV20-1 TGCAGTGCTAGGGGGCGCGGGAAAGAGACCCAGTACTTC CSARGRGKETQYF
few 14 TRBJ2-7 TRBD2 TRBV12-3/TRBV12-4 TGTGCCAGCAAATTAGCGGGAGAAGTCTACGAGCAGTACTTC CASKLAGEVYEQYF
NA 11 TRBJ2-7 NA TRBV29-1 TGCAGCGTTGTAGGGGAGTACGAGCAGTACTTC CSVVGEYEQYF
NA 13 TRBJ2-1 TRBD1 TRBV6-2/TRBV6-3 TGTGCCAGCAGTTCGGGACAGGGAGGCGAGCAGTTCTTC CASSSGQGGEQFF
NA 13 TRBJ2-2 NA TRBV29-1 TGCAGCGTTGAAAGGGAGGTGACCGGGGAGCTGTTTTTT CSVEREVTGELFF
NA 12 TRBJ1-5 NA TRBV28 TGTGCCAGCAGTTCGCCCTCCCAGCCCCAGCATTTT CASSSPSQPQHF
NA 13 TRBJ2-2 NA TRBV29-1 TGCAGCGTTGCCCAAGGACCCGGCGGGGAGCTGTTTTTT CSVAQGPGGELFF
NA 11 TRBJ1-1 NA TRBV29-1 TGCAGCGTTGTCCCCCGGACTGAAGCTTTCTTT CSVVPRTEAFF
NA 19 TRBJ2-2 NA TRBV9 TGTGCCAGCAGCGTAGAGACCAAGCCCGGCCCGGGGAACACCGGGGAGCTGTTTTTT CASSVETKPGPGNTGELFF
NA 16 TRBJ2-1 NA TRBV12-3/TRBV12-4 TGTGCCAGCAGTTTAGCCATGACTCCCCGGGCCAATGAGCAGTTCTTC CASSLAMTPRANEQFF
many 11 TRBJ2-1 NA TRBV12-3/TRBV12-4 TGTGCCAGCAGTTACTACAATGAGCAGTTCTTC CASSYYNEQFF
few 15 TRBJ2-3 NA TRBV9 TGTGCCAGCAGCGTAGGTCCCCAGGGTAAAGATACGCAGTATTTT CASSVGPQGKDTQYF
NA 12 TRBJ2-5 NA TRBV20-1 TGCAGTGCTAGCAGGGAACAAGAGACCCAGTACTTC CSASREQETQYF
few 14 TRBJ2-2 TRBD1 TRBV28 TGTGCCAGCAGCCTGGGACAGGGGGACGGGGAGCTGTTTTTT CASSLGQGDGELFF